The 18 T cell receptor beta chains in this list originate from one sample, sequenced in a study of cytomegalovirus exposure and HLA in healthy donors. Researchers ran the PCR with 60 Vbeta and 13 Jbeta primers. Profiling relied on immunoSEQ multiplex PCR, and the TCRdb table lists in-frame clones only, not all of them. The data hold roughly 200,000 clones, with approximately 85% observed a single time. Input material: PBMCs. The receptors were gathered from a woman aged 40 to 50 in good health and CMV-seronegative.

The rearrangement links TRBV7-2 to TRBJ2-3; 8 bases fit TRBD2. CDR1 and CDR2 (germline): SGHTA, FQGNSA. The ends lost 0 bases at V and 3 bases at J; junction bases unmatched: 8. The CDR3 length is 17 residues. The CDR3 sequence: CASSLALTGGRTDTQYF. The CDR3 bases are TGTGCCAGCAGCTTAGCGCTTACGGGAGGGCGAACAGATACGCAGTATTTT. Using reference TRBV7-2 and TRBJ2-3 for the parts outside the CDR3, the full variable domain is GAGVSQSPSNKVTEKGKDVELRCDPISGHTALYWYRQSLGQGLEFLIYFQGNSAPDKSGLPSDRFSAERTGGSVSTLTIQRTQQEDSAVYLCASSLALTGGRTDTQYFGPGTRLTVL.

The CDR3 sequence: CASSTGMVGSPLHF. CDR3 DNA: TGTGCCAGCAGTACAGGGATGGTTGGTTCACCCCTCCACTTT. V gene TRBV2 combines with J gene TRBJ1-6, with a possible D match to TRBD1 (6 bases). In germline, CDR1 is SNHLY, CDR2 FYNNEI. This CDR3 has 14 amino acids. V was shortened by 5 bases and J by 9 bases, with 14 bases between the two germline ends. Full variable domain (remainder filled in from reference TRBV2 and TRBJ1-6): EPEVTQTPSHQVTQMGQEVILRCVPISNHLYFYWYRQILGQKVEFLVSFYNNEISEKSEIFDDQFSVERPDGSNFTLKIRSTKLEDSAMYFCASSTGMVGSPLHFGNGTRLTVT.

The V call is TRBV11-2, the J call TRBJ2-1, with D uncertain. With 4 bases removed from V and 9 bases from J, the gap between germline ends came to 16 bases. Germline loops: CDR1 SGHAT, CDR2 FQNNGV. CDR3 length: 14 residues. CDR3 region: CASSSLLAWFEQFF. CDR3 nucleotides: TGTGCCAGCAGCTCCCTCTTAGCATGGTTTGAGCAGTTCTTC.

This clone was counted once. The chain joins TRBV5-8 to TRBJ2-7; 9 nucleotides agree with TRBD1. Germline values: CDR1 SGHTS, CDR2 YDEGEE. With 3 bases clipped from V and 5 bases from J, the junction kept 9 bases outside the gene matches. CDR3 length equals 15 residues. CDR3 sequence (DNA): TGTGCCAGCAGCTCCGGGACAGGGAAGTTGAACGAGCAGTACTTC. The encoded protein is CASSSGTGKLNEQYF.

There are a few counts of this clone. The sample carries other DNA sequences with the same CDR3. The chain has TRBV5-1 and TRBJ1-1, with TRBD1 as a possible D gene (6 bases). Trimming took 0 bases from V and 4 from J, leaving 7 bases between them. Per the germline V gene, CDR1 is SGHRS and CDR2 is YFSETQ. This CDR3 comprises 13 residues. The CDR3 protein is CASSLGGGTEAFF. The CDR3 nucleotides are TGCGCCAGCAGCTTGGGAGGGGGCACTGAAGCTTTCTTT.

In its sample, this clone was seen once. CDR3 DNA: TGTGCCAGCAGCTTCAGCCCCCGGGGGTCCTATGGCTACACCTTC. Its protein product is CASSFSPRGSYGYTF. The chain joins TRBV7-9 to TRBJ1-2; a possible D gene is TRBD1 (5 bases). Germline V gives CDR1 SEHNR, CDR2 FQNEAQ (reference sequence). This CDR3 comprises 15 residues. V lost 3 bases and J 4 bases, leaving 15 bases between the germline ends.

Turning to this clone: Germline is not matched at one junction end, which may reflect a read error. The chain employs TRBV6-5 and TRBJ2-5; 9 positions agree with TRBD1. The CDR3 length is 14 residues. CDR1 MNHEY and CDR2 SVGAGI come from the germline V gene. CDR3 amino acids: CASSYGQGFAKINF. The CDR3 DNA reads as TGTGCCAGCAGTTACGGACAGGGGTTCGCAAAGATCAACTTC.

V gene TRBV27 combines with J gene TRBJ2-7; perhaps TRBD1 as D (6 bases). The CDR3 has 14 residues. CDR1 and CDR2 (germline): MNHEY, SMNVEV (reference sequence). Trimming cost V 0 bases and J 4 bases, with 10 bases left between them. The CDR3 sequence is CASSLSGRGYEQYF. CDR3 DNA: TGTGCCAGCAGTTTATCTGGCAGGGGTTACGAGCAGTACTTC.

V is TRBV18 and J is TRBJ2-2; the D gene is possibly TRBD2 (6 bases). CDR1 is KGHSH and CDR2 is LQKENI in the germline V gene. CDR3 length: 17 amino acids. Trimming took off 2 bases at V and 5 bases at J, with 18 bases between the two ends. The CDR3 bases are TGTGCCAGCTCACCATTGCCTCCGGGAGATGGGACCGGGGAGCTGTTTTTT. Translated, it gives CASSPLPPGDGTGELFF.

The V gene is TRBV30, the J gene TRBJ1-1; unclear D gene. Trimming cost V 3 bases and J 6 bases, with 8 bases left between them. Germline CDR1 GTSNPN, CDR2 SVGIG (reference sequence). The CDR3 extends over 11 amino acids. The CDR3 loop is CAWSSWPEAFF. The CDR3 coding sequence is TGTGCCTGGAGCTCATGGCCTGAAGCTTTCTTT.

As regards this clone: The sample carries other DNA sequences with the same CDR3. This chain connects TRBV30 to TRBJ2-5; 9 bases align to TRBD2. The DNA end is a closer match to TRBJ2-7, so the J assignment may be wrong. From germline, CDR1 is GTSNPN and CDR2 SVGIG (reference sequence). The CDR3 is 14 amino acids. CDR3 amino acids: CAWSVGLAGYEQYF. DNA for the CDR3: TGTGCCTGGAGTGTAGGTCTAGCGGGATACGAGCAGTACTTC.

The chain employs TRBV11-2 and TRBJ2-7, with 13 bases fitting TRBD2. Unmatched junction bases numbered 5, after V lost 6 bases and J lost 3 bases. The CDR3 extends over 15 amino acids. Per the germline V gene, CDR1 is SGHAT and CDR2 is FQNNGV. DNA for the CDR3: TGTGCCAGCAGTTTCTGGACTAGCGGGAGCTACGAGCAGTACTTC. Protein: CASSFWTSGSYEQYF. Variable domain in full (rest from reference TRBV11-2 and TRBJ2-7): EAGVAQSPRYKIIEKRQSVAFWCNPISGHATLYWYQQILGQGPKLLIQFQNNGVVDDSQLPKDRFSAERLKGVDSTLKIQPAKLEDSAVYLCASSFWTSGSYEQYFGPGTRLTVT.

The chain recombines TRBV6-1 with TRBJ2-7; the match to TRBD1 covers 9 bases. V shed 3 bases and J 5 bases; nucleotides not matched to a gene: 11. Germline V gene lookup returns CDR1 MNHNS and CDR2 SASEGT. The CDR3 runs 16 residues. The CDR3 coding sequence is TGTGCCAGCAGTGACGCCCCAGGACAGGGGAACCACGAGCAGTACTTC. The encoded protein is CASSDAPGQGNHEQYF.

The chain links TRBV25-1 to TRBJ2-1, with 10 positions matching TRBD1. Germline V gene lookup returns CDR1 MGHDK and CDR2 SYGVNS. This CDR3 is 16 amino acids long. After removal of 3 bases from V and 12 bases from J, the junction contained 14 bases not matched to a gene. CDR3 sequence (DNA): TGTGCCAGCAGTGATTGGACGGGACAGGGGCCCCTTGGGCAGTTCTTC. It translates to CASSDWTGQGPLGQFF.

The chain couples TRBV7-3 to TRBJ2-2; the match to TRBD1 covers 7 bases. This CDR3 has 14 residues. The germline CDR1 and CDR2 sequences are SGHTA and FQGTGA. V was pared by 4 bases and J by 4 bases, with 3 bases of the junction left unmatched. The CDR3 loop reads CASSSGQSTGELFF. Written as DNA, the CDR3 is TGTGCCAGCAGCTCGGGACAGAGCACCGGGGAGCTGTTTTTT.

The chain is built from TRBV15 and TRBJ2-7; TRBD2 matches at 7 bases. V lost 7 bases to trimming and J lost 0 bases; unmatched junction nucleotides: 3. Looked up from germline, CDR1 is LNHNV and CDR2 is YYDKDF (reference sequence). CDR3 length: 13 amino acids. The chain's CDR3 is CATTSGLSYEQYF. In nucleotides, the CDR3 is TGTGCCACCACTAGCGGACTCTCCTACGAGCAGTACTTC.

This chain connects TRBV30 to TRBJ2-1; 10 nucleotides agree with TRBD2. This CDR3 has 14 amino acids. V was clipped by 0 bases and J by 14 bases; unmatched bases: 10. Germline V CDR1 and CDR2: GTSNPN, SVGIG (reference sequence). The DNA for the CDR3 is TGTGCCTGGAGTGTATTCCTAGCGGGAGAGGTAGAGTTCTTC. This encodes CAWSVFLAGEVEFF.

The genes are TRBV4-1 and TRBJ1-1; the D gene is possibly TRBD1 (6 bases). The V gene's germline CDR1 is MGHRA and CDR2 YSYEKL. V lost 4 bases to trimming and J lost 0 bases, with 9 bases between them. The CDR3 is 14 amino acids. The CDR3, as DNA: TGCGCCAGCAGCCGTGGACAGATGAACACTGAAGCTTTCTTT. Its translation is CASSRGQMNTEAFF.